This T cell receptor (beta chain) was profiled in a study of cytomegalovirus exposure and HLA in healthy donors. To note about this clone: The antigen is undetermined.

Vbeta (60) and Jbeta (13) primers were used in the PCR. Data came from immunoSEQ multiplex PCR; TCRdb stores just in-frame clones and leaves some out. This sample has approximately 170,000 clones, with around 85% found just once. Study-wide results and limits: There was a cluster of highly shared sequence variants that was likely a sequencing artifact. Both high specificity and high sensitivity reportedly marked the classifier's diagnosis of cytomegalovirus status.

This CDR3 is built from 14 residues. J lost 7 bases, V lost 3 bases, and 6 bases had no gene match. Germline V gives CDR1 MGHDK, CDR2 SYGVNS. The receptor comes from a man aged 50 or older in good health and CMV-seropositive. The rearrangement joins TRBV25-1 to TRBJ2-7; the match to TRBD2 covers 10 bases. Sequencing was carried out using PBMCs. The DNA for the CDR3 is TGTGCCAGCAGTGATGCCCTAGCGGGAGAGGAGCAGTACTTC. It codes for CASSDALAGEEQYF.